The 17 T cell receptor beta chains below all came from one sample that was sequenced in a study of tumor-infiltrating T cells and Merkel cell polyomavirus. Across the whole study: CD8+ T cells recognized the Merkel cell polyomavirus KLL epitope.

Immunohistochemistry showed robust Merkel cell polyomavirus Large T antigen staining in every patient's tumor. The method was immunoSEQ multiplex PCR; TCRdb's version includes in-frame clones alone and lacks a portion of them. The sample has more than 20,000 clones, approximately 90% seen once; the top ten hold roughly 3%. Sequenced input: lymph node tissue. The receptors originated from a man aged 50-59 years with Merkel cell carcinoma.

This clone was seen only a few times. The genes are TRBV19 and TRBJ1-4, with 8 bases lining up with TRBD1. The V and J ends lost 8 bases and 4 bases, in that order; junction bases with no gene match: 9. Per germline, CDR1 LNHDA and CDR2 SQIVND (reference sequence). CDR3 size: 15 residues. The CDR3 loop is CASSGQGLINEKLFF. Here the CDR3 DNA reads TGTGCCAGTTCCGGACAGGGTCTAATTAATGAAAAACTGTTTTTT.

V gene TRBV7-9 combines with J gene TRBJ2-5; 10 bases are a match to TRBD2. Trimming cost V 8 bases and J 6 bases; bases outside gene matches: 15. Germline CDR1 and CDR2: SEHNR and FQNEAQ (reference sequence). The length of the CDR3 is 16 residues. DNA for the CDR3: TGTGCCAGCCGAGAAGGAGCGGGAGGGCCTTTCAAGACCCAGTACTTC. Its protein is CASREGAGGPFKTQYF.

This chain uses TRBV7-9 with TRBJ2-1, with TRBD1 identical over 8 bases. Germline CDR1 and CDR2: SEHNR and FQNEAQ (reference sequence). The V gene end was trimmed by 2 bases and the J gene end by 7 bases; junction bases not matched to a gene: 4. There are 14 residues in the CDR3. The CDR3 nucleotides are TGTGCCAGCAGCTTATATCAGGGGGCGAATGAGCAGTTCTTC. This sequence encodes CASSLYQGANEQFF.

This chain links TRBV7-9 with TRBJ2-5, with 7 bases that match TRBD2. Losses at the gene ends were 5 bases for V and 2 bases for J; bases not matched to a gene: 17. The CDR3 contains 18 residues. The germline V gene encodes CDR1 SEHNR and CDR2 FQNEAQ (reference sequence). This CDR3 reads CASSRWGRASGVQETQYF. Written as DNA, the CDR3 is TGTGCCAGCAGCCGATGGGGCAGGGCGAGCGGGGTGCAAGAGACCCAGTACTTC.

The chain couples TRBV11-2 to TRBJ2-3; D call uncertain. CDR1 is SGHAT, CDR2 FQNNGV, per germline. The CDR3 length is 15 residues. Trimming shortened V by 5 bases and J by 0 bases, and 12 bases separated the two germline ends. The CDR3 DNA follows: TGTGCCAGCAGCCCCATGGGCGTTAGCACAGATACGCAGTATTTT. Translation: CASSPMGVSTDTQYF.

The V gene is TRBV5-1, the J gene TRBJ2-1; TRBD2 matches 11 bases. Germline loops: CDR1 SGHRS, CDR2 YFSETQ. V shed 4 bases, J shed 8 bases, and the junction held 14 bases outside the gene matches. The CDR3 length is 17 residues. The CDR3 sequence: CASSTGGTSGSQHEQFF. The CDR3 DNA is TGCGCCAGCAGCACGGGGGGGACTAGCGGAAGCCAGCATGAGCAGTTCTTC. The whole variable domain, filled in from reference TRBV5-1 and TRBJ2-1, reads KAGVTQTPRYLIKTRGQQVTLSCSPISGHRSVSWYQQTPGQGLQFLFEYFSETQRNKGNFPGRFSGRQFSNSRSEMNVSTLELGDSALYLCASSTGGTSGSQHEQFFGPGTRLTVL.

The chain links TRBV6-4 to TRBJ2-3; 10 nucleotides match TRBD1. The CDR3 totals 15 residues. Germline V CDR1 and CDR2: MRHNA, SNTAGT. V dropped 3 bases and J dropped 7; count of bases not matched to a gene: 7. CDR3 protein: CASSEYGTGAHTQYF. In DNA, the CDR3 is TGTGCCAGCAGTGAGTACGGGACAGGGGCACATACGCAGTATTTT.

Worth noting for this clone: An end of the junction does not agree with germline; a read error may underlie this. The chain is built from TRBV30 and TRBJ1-5; D uncertain. Germline-derived CDR1 and CDR2 are GTSNPN and SVGIG (reference sequence). This CDR3 has 12 amino acids. The CDR3 protein is CVWSSGGGTQHF. The CDR3 DNA is TGTGTCTGGAGTTCAGGAGGAGGGACCCAGCATTTT.

This chain joins TRBV4-1 and TRBJ2-2; possible D gene TRBD1, 5 bases. The CDR3 extends over 17 amino acids. CDR1 and CDR2 (germline): MGHRA, YSYEKL. V was pared by 6 bases and J by 3 bases, with 20 bases between. The chain's CDR3 is CASSRTGPPHHTGELFF. For the CDR3, the DNA is TGCGCCAGCAGTCGTACAGGCCCCCCCCACCACACCGGGGAGCTGTTTTTT.

The genes are TRBV5-1 and TRBJ1-1, with 7 bases identical to TRBD1. The V gene end was trimmed by 5 bases and the J gene end by 4 bases; junction bases not matched to a gene: 11. The germline V gene encodes CDR1 SGHRS and CDR2 YFSETQ. This CDR3 is 15 amino acids long. The CDR3 protein is CASRREASGGTEAFF. The CDR3 nucleotides read TGCGCCAGCAGACGCGAAGCCTCAGGGGGCACTGAAGCTTTCTTT.

The CDR3 protein is CASSEAQTGAGNTIYF. Here the CDR3 DNA reads TGTGCCAGCAGCGAGGCTCAAACAGGGGCTGGAAACACCATATATTTT. V is TRBV2 and J is TRBJ1-3; 7 nucleotides match TRBD1. The CDR3 is made up of 16 amino acids. Germline-derived CDR1 and CDR2 are SNHLY and FYNNEI. Trimming cost V 6 bases and J 2 bases; bases outside gene matches: 10.

The chain links TRBV11-2 to TRBJ1-1, with D possibly matching TRBD1 (5 bases). The germline V gene has CDR1 SGHAT and CDR2 FQNNGV. This CDR3 comprises 17 residues. Trimming pared 5 bases from V and 3 bases from J, leaving 22 bases between. CDR3 nucleotide sequence: TGTGCCAGCAGCAACCTATACCGGGGGAGGACGTACACTGAAGCTTTCTTT. Protein: CASSNLYRGRTYTEAFF.

The rearrangement joins TRBV2 to TRBJ2-3; TRBD2 might be the D (6 bases). V lost 1 base and J lost 6, with 11 bases in between. The CDR3 loop spans 14 amino acids. The V gene's germline CDR1 is SNHLY and CDR2 FYNNEI. Here the CDR3 reads CASSEELAADTQYF. The CDR3 DNA sequence: TGTGCCAGCAGTGAAGAGTTAGCGGCGGATACGCAGTATTTT. The whole variable domain, filled in from reference TRBV2 and TRBJ2-3, reads EPEVTQTPSHQVTQMGQEVILRCVPISNHLYFYWYRQILGQKVEFLVSFYNNEISEKSEIFDDQFSVERPDGSNFTLKIRSTKLEDSAMYFCASSEELAADTQYFGPGTRLTVL.

The V gene is TRBV6-6, the J gene TRBJ2-7, with 9 bases fitting TRBD1. Per germline, CDR1 MNHNY and CDR2 SVGAGI (reference sequence). The V gene end was trimmed by 7 bases and the J gene end by 0 bases; junction bases not matched to a gene: 10. The CDR3 spans 16 residues. CDR3 DNA sequence: TGTGCCAGCACCCTCCCCGGGACAGGGAGCTCCTACGAGCAGTACTTC. The encoded protein is CASTLPGTGSSYEQYF.

This chain joins TRBV18 and TRBJ2-7, with 8 bases matching TRBD1. Germline V lookup: CDR1 KGHSH, CDR2 LQKENI. The V segment lost 3 bases and the J segment 3 bases; nucleotides outside the gene matches: 4. CDR3 length equals 14 residues. Here the CDR3 reads CASSPRQGYYEQYF. CDR3 coding DNA: TGTGCCAGCTCACCCCGACAGGGGTACTACGAGCAGTACTTC.

The chain uses TRBV30 and TRBJ1-2, with a tentative D call TRBD1 (6 bases). From germline, CDR1 is GTSNPN and CDR2 SVGIG (reference sequence). The CDR3 is 14 residues long. V lost 3 bases and J lost 4, with 15 bases in between. In DNA form, the CDR3 reads TGTGCCTGGAGGGCATTCGGACAGTTCTATGGCTACACCTTC. Encoded protein: CAWRAFGQFYGYTF.

This clone appeared a few times. V is TRBV19 and J is TRBJ2-2, with TRBD1 identical over 8 bases. This CDR3 is 14 amino acids long. In germline, CDR1 is LNHDA, CDR2 SQIVND (reference sequence). With 6 bases clipped from V and 8 bases from J, the junction kept 8 bases outside the gene matches. The CDR3 coding sequence is TGTGCCAGTAGGATGACAGGGGTGATGGGGGAGCTGTTTTTT. This translates into CASRMTGVMGELFF.